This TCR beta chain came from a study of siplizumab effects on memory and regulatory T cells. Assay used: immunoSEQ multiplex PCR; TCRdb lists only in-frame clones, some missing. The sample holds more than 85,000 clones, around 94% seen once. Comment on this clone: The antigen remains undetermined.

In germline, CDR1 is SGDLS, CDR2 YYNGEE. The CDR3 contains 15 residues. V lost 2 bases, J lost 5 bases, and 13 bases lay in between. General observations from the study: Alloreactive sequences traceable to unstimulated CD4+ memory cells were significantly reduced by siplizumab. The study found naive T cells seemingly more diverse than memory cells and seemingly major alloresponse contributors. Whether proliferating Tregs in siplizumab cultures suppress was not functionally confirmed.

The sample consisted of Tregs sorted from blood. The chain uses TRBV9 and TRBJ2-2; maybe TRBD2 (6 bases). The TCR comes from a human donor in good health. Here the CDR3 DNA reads TGTGCCAGCAGCGTTTATCTCCGGGAGACCGGGGAGCTGTTTTTT. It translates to CASSVYLRETGELFF.